These T cell receptor beta chains were read from a single sample in a study of T-cell memory formation after mild COVID-19. In TCRdb, the 5' RACE reads were re-called with MiXCR into one record per CDR3 protein. The data contain around 83,000 distinct CDR3 sequences, roughly 25% of them singletons. The sample comprised PBMCs or a T cell subset sorted from them (not recorded which). These receptors all come from a man in his late teens or twenties who had mild COVID-19 (a few samples of this study predate the infection). Cell type and time point are not known. Both conserved end residues are part of each CDR3. The D gene is left open where the match is weak. Part of the rows lack a size; the others show once, few, many or a class for expanded clones.

d_gene: .; j_gene: TRBJ2-5; v_gene: TRBV11-2; abundance: few; CDR3nt: TGTGCCAGCAGCTTAGATGGGTCACCAATTGAGACCCAGTACTTC; CDR3aa: CASSLDGSPIETQYF
d_gene: TRBD2; j_gene: TRBJ2-3; v_gene: TRBV11-2; abundance: few; CDR3nt: TGTGCCAGCAACTTGGCTAGCGGGGGGTCCACAGATACGCAGTATTTT; CDR3aa: CASNLASGGSTDTQYF
d_gene: .; j_gene: TRBJ1-1; v_gene: TRBV4-3; abundance: few; CDR3nt: TGCGCCAGCAGCCCAGGAGGGGAGGGGACTGAAGCTTTCTTT; CDR3aa: CASSPGGEGTEAFF
d_gene: .; j_gene: TRBJ2-5; v_gene: TRBV15; abundance: .; CDR3nt: TGTGCCACCAGCAGAGATAGGTCCTGGGGAGAGACCCAGTACTTC; CDR3aa: CATSRDRSWGETQYF
d_gene: TRBD2; j_gene: TRBJ2-3; v_gene: TRBV10-3; abundance: .; CDR3nt: TGTGCCATCTCCCGGCTAGCGGGGGGGCCGCGGACAGATACGCAGTATTTT; CDR3aa: CAISRLAGGPRTDTQYF
d_gene: .; j_gene: TRBJ2-2; v_gene: TRBV7-6; abundance: few; CDR3nt: TGTGCCAGCAGCCCCTCGACGAGGACCGGGGAGCTGTTTTTT; CDR3aa: CASSPSTRTGELFF
d_gene: TRBD2; j_gene: TRBJ2-3; v_gene: TRBV4-2; abundance: few; CDR3nt: TGTGCCAGCAGCCAAGCGACCTATAGCGGGGGGGCAACAGATACGCAGTATTTT; CDR3aa: CASSQATYSGGATDTQYF
d_gene: .; j_gene: TRBJ1-2; v_gene: TRBV18; abundance: few; CDR3nt: TGTGCCAGCTCACCCCCAACAGGGACTAACTATGGCTACACCTTC; CDR3aa: CASSPPTGTNYGYTF
d_gene: .; j_gene: TRBJ2-1; v_gene: TRBV7-2; abundance: .; CDR3nt: TGTGCCAGCAGCTTAATCGCTAGGGCAAGGGCTGAGCAGTTCTTC; CDR3aa: CASSLIARARAEQFF
d_gene: .; j_gene: TRBJ2-5; v_gene: TRBV12-3/TRBV12-4; abundance: few; CDR3nt: TGTGCCAGCAGACTGGGGGAGACCCAGTACTTC; CDR3aa: CASRLGETQYF
d_gene: .; j_gene: TRBJ1-1; v_gene: TRBV7-9; abundance: .; CDR3nt: TGTGCCAGCAGCCCCCTTATATGGAGGCAGGCGAACACTGAAGCTTTCTTT; CDR3aa: CASSPLIWRQANTEAFF
d_gene: .; j_gene: TRBJ2-7; v_gene: TRBV5-5; abundance: few; CDR3nt: TGTGCCAGCAGCCCGTCGGCGTACTCCTACGAGCAGTACTTC; CDR3aa: CASSPSAYSYEQYF
d_gene: .; j_gene: TRBJ2-2; v_gene: TRBV4-1; abundance: .; CDR3nt: TGCGCCAGCAGCCAAGAGGTTTACGGGGAGCTGTTTTTT; CDR3aa: CASSQEVYGELFF
d_gene: TRBD2; j_gene: TRBJ2-5; v_gene: TRBV7-8; abundance: .; CDR3nt: TGTGCCAGCAGCTTACTAGCGGGGAACCAAGAGACCCAGTACTTC; CDR3aa: CASSLLAGNQETQYF
d_gene: TRBD1; j_gene: TRBJ2-3; v_gene: TRBV28; abundance: .; CDR3nt: TGTGCCAGCAGTTACAGGGGCGCAGATACGCAGTATTTT; CDR3aa: CASSYRGADTQYF
d_gene: .; j_gene: TRBJ2-3; v_gene: TRBV9; abundance: .; CDR3nt: TGTGCCAGCAGCCTCAGGGTCGGGGGCACAGATACGCAGTATTTT; CDR3aa: CASSLRVGGTDTQYF
d_gene: .; j_gene: TRBJ1-4; v_gene: TRBV4-1; abundance: .; CDR3nt: TGCGCCAGCAGCCACCCGGGACCTTCTACTGACAAACTGTTTTTT; CDR3aa: CASSHPGPSTDKLFF
d_gene: .; j_gene: TRBJ2-3; v_gene: TRBV5-1; abundance: many; CDR3nt: TGCGCCAGCAGCTATGGGGGCACAGATACGCAGTATTTT; CDR3aa: CASSYGGTDTQYF
d_gene: .; j_gene: TRBJ2-3; v_gene: TRBV6-5; abundance: many; CDR3nt: TGTGCCAGCAGTTACTCGACCCGGACTGGAGGTCTAGATACGCAGTATTTT; CDR3aa: CASSYSTRTGGLDTQYF
d_gene: .; j_gene: TRBJ2-2; v_gene: TRBV7-6; abundance: .; CDR3nt: TGTGCCAGCAGCCAAGATGTGATGAGAACCGGGGAGCTGTTTTTT; CDR3aa: CASSQDVMRTGELFF
d_gene: .; j_gene: TRBJ1-2; v_gene: TRBV30; abundance: few; CDR3nt: TGTGCCTCCGATTACTATGGCTACACCTTC; CDR3aa: CASDYYGYTF